This entry lists 31 T cell receptor beta chains sequenced from one sample in a study of blood T cell repertoires in COVID-19. Measured with immunoSEQ multiplex PCR; TCRdb has only the in-frame clones, and not every one. The sample shows some 190,000 clones, less than 85% of them seen only once. The sample comprised PBMCs or T cells enriched from blood (not recorded which). The receptors were sampled from a woman in her 30s who had recovered from COVID-19.

The gene calls are TRBV5-1 and TRBJ2-2, with 7 bases that match TRBD2. The CDR3 runs to 14 residues. After removal of 6 bases from V and 7 bases from J, the junction contained 9 bases not matched to a gene. Germline-derived CDR1 and CDR2 are SGHRS and YFSETQ. DNA of the CDR3: TGCGCCAGCAACCCCAGCGGGGAAGTCGGGGAGCTGTTTTTT. This gives the protein CASNPSGEVGELFF.

The chain is built from TRBV28 and TRBJ1-6, with D maybe TRBD1 (5 bases). Trimming pared 6 bases from V and 4 bases from J, leaving 10 bases between. From germline, CDR1 is MDHEN and CDR2 SYDVKM. This CDR3 region has 14 residues. The CDR3: CASSLRGYNSPLHF. The CDR3 nucleotides are TGTGCCAGCAGCCTACGGGGGTATAATTCACCCCTCCACTTT.

The V call is TRBV25-1, the J call TRBJ1-1; 8 bases agree with TRBD1. V shed 3 bases and J 3 bases; nucleotides not matched to a gene: 6. Looked up from germline, CDR1 is MGHDK and CDR2 is SYGVNS. The CDR3 contains 15 residues. The CDR3 DNA reads as TGTGCCAGCAGTGACAGGGGGCAGGTCTACACTGAAGCTTTCTTT. It encodes CASSDRGQVYTEAFF.

V gene TRBV7-9 combines with J gene TRBJ1-5; D is unresolved. The V gene lost 3 bases and the J gene lost 5 bases, with 14 bases spanning the gap. This CDR3 spans 15 amino acids. Germline CDR1 is SEHNR and CDR2 is FQNEAQ (reference sequence). CDR3 protein: CASSLFGSEHQPQHF. CDR3 DNA sequence: TGTGCCAGCAGCTTGTTCGGGAGTGAGCATCAGCCCCAGCATTTT.

The chain links TRBV10-3 to TRBJ2-3, with TRBD2 matching 12 bases. The CDR3 length is 18 residues. Unmatched junction bases numbered 5, after V lost 0 bases and J lost 1 base. Germline V CDR1 and CDR2: ENHRY, SYGVKD. CDR3 sequence reads: CAISESASGGERTDTQYF. In DNA, the CDR3 is TGTGCCATCAGTGAGTCGGCTAGCGGGGGGGAACGCACAGATACGCAGTATTTT.

CDR3 sequence (DNA): TGCAGTGTTTGGAGGATAGAGACCCAGTACTTC. This codes for CSVWRIETQYF. The genes are TRBV20-1 and TRBJ2-5, with a weak D call TRBD2 (5 bases). CDR1 is DFQATT, CDR2 SNEGSKA, per germline (reference sequence). V was trimmed by 7 bases and J by 4 bases, leaving 10 bases between them. The CDR3 is made up of 11 amino acids.

The chain uses TRBV6-2 or TRBV6-3 and TRBJ1-1; D is perhaps TRBD1 (6 bases). V was shortened by 4 bases and J by 5 bases, with 8 bases between the two germline ends. Germline V gene lookup returns CDR1 MNHEY and CDR2 SVGEGT. The CDR3 runs 12 residues. DNA for the CDR3: TGTGCCAGCAGTTTGGGGGCGACTGAAGCTTTCTTT. It translates to CASSLGATEAFF.

The chain is built from TRBV10-1 and TRBJ2-5; possibly TRBD2 for D (5 bases). The CDR3 sequence is 15 residues long. From germline, CDR1 is WNHNN and CDR2 SYGVQD (reference sequence). V was shortened by 0 bases and J by 13 bases, with 21 bases between the two germline ends. CDR3 nucleotides: TGCGCCAGCAGTGAGTCGAAGGCTAATCTCCTCGGACTGTACTTC. Protein: CASSESKANLLGLYF.

The chain couples TRBV5-1 to TRBJ2-3; D is undetermined. V was trimmed by 3 bases and J by 3 bases, leaving 8 bases between them. The CDR3 consists of 13 residues. CDR1 is SGHRS, CDR2 YFSETQ, per germline. This CDR3 is CASSYLVTDTQYF. The DNA for the CDR3 is TGCGCCAGCAGCTATCTAGTTACAGATACGCAGTATTTT.

This clone was observed a single time. The chain links TRBV9 to TRBJ2-7; 12 nucleotides line up with TRBD2. The length of the CDR3 is 17 residues. The germline V gene encodes CDR1 SGDLS and CDR2 YYNGEE. Trimming cost V 0 bases and J 2 bases; bases outside gene matches: 6. The CDR3 sequence: CASSVGTSGMTPYEQYF. CDR3 DNA sequence: TGTGCCAGCAGCGTAGGGACTAGCGGGATGACTCCCTACGAGCAGTACTTC.

This sequence joins TRBV5-1 and TRBJ2-4, with D perhaps matching TRBD1 (8 bases). Per germline, CDR1 SGHRS and CDR2 YFSETQ. There are 16 residues in the CDR3. V was shortened by 4 bases and J by 1 base, with 15 bases between the two germline ends. The CDR3 spells CASSRDYRGAKNIQYF. In nucleotides, the CDR3 is TGCGCCAGCAGCAGGGACTACAGGGGGGCCAAAAACATTCAGTACTTC.

The chain carries TRBV7-2 and TRBJ2-1, with D possibly TRBD1 on 6 matching bases. Germline CDR1 reads SGHTA; CDR2 reads FQGNSA. V was trimmed by 4 bases and J by 7 bases, leaving 17 bases between them. The length of the CDR3 is 15 residues. In nucleotides, the CDR3 is TGTGCCAGCAGCTCAGATGGGTTGGGGGCGAATGAGCAGTTCTTC. Protein sequence: CASSSDGLGANEQFF.

CDR3 nucleotides: TGTGCCAGCTCAACAGGACTAGCGGGGATTCTGGGGAATGAGCAGTTCTTC. This sequence encodes CASSTGLAGILGNEQFF. The chain is built from TRBV18 and TRBJ2-1, with 12 nucleotides matching TRBD2. The CDR3 is 17 residues long. V was pared by 5 bases and J by 7 bases, with 12 bases of the junction left unmatched. The V gene's germline CDR1 is KGHSH and CDR2 LQKENI.

This chain connects TRBV7-2 to TRBJ2-4; D perhaps matches TRBD2 (5 bases). Trimming took off 3 bases at V and 7 bases at J, with 10 bases between the two ends. The CDR3 has 13 residues. Germline V gives CDR1 SGHTA, CDR2 FQGNSA. The CDR3 nucleotides are TGTGCCAGCAGCTTGAGGGTCCAGAACATTCAGTACTTC. This sequence encodes CASSLRVQNIQYF.

DNA for the CDR3: TGTGCCAGCAGTCGTTCGGGGGGGCAAGAGACCCAGTACTTC. This sequence encodes CASSRSGGQETQYF. The chain couples TRBV2 to TRBJ2-5; TRBD2 aligns across 8 bases. The CDR3 has 14 residues. V was clipped by 5 bases and J by 2 bases; unmatched bases: 4. Germline assignment: CDR1 SNHLY and CDR2 FYNNEI.

The V gene is TRBV12-3 or TRBV12-4, the J gene TRBJ1-2; no clear D. The CDR3 is 12 amino acids. The V end was cut by 2 bases, the J end by 6 bases, with 7 bases between. CDR3 residues: CASSLHSDGYTF. CDR3 nucleotides: TGTGCCAGCAGTTTACACAGTGATGGCTACACCTTC.

The chain is built from TRBV7-8 and TRBJ2-7, with 16 bases fitting TRBD2. The CDR3 consists of 17 residues. Germline trimming cut 3 bases from V and 2 bases from J; bases unmatched to any gene: 4. The germline gives CDR1 SGHVS, CDR2 FQNEAQ. The CDR3 protein is CASSFGTSGGGTYEQYV. CDR3 DNA sequence: TGTGCCAGCAGCTTCGGGACTAGCGGGGGGGGAACCTACGAGCAGTACGTC.

The V call is TRBV19, the J call TRBJ2-3; TRBD1 matches at 8 bases. Germline values: CDR1 LNHDA, CDR2 SQIVND (reference sequence). CDR3 size: 15 residues. Losses at the gene ends were 7 bases for V and 5 bases for J; bases not matched to a gene: 11. For the CDR3, the DNA is TGTGCCAGTACCTCCCGGGACAGGCATGTAGATACGCAGTATTTT. It is translated as CASTSRDRHVDTQYF.

The chain joins TRBV11-2 to TRBJ2-7, with a weak D call TRBD1 (6 bases). The CDR3 loop spans 16 amino acids. V was pared by 2 bases and J by 5 bases, with 19 bases between. Germline V lookup: CDR1 SGHAT, CDR2 FQNNGV. This CDR3 is CASSLQATGFFHEQYF. The CDR3 DNA is TGTGCCAGCAGCTTACAAGCGACAGGATTCTTCCACGAGCAGTACTTC. Supplemented by reference TRBV11-2 and TRBJ2-7, the full variable domain reads EAGVAQSPRYKIIEKRQSVAFWCNPISGHATLYWYQQILGQGPKLLIQFQNNGVVDDSQLPKDRFSAERLKGVDSTLKIQPAKLEDSAVYLCASSLQATGFFHEQYFGPGTRLTVT.

The chain combines TRBV2 with TRBJ1-6; D unresolved. The germline V gene encodes CDR1 SNHLY and CDR2 FYNNEI. Trimming took 6 bases from V and 4 from J, leaving 22 bases between them. This CDR3 contains 18 residues. DNA of the CDR3: TGTGCCAGCAGCCCTTTACCGGGCCCAACGGGGTATAATTCACCCCTCCACTTT. Its protein product is CASSPLPGPTGYNSPLHF.

This clone has a single count. The CDR3: CASSLGQWNTEAFF. The CDR3 DNA sequence: TGTGCCAGCAGCCTCGGACAGTGGAACACTGAAGCTTTCTTT. The gene calls are TRBV7-2 and TRBJ1-1; D possibly corresponds to TRBD1 (6 bases). The CDR3 totals 14 residues. Per germline, CDR1 SGHTA and CDR2 FQGNSA. V was cut by 5 bases and J by 1 base, with 11 bases left in between. The full variable domain, its missing parts supplied by reference TRBV7-2 and TRBJ1-1, is GAGVSQSPSNKVTEKGKDVELRCDPISGHTALYWYRQSLGQGLEFLIYFQGNSAPDKSGLPSDRFSAERTGGSVSTLTIQRTQQEDSAVYLCASSLGQWNTEAFFGQGTRLTVV.

V and J are TRBV6-2 or TRBV6-3 and TRBJ2-1; TRBD1 agrees at 9 bases. V dropped 2 bases and J dropped 6; count of bases not matched to a gene: 2. The CDR3 covers 14 residues. Germline V gives CDR1 MNHEY, CDR2 SVGEGT. The DNA for the CDR3 is TGTGCCAGCAGTTACGGGACAGGGTCCAATGAGCAGTTCTTC. Its protein product is CASSYGTGSNEQFF.

The chain carries TRBV5-1 and TRBJ1-4; D is possibly TRBD1 (6 bases). CDR1 SGHRS and CDR2 YFSETQ come from the germline V gene. The CDR3 totals 16 residues. The V end was cut by 0 bases, the J end by 0 bases, with 9 bases between. The CDR3 region has the DNA TGCGCCAGCAGCTTGGCCCACAGGGCAACTAATGAAAAACTGTTTTTT. Translation: CASSLAHRATNEKLFF. The full variable domain, in which reference TRBV5-1 and TRBJ1-4 provide the parts outside the CDR3, is KAGVTQTPRYLIKTRGQQVTLSCSPISGHRSVSWYQQTPGQGLQFLFEYFSETQRNKGNFPGRFSGRQFSNSRSEMNVSTLELGDSALYLCASSLAHRATNEKLFFGSGTQLSVL.

V is TRBV18 and J is TRBJ2-7; D is possibly TRBD1 (5 bases). This CDR3 spans 14 amino acids. The germline gives CDR1 KGHSH, CDR2 LQKENI. Trimming stripped 6 bases from V and 5 bases from J, with 17 bases between. In DNA form, the CDR3 reads TGTGCCAGCTCCTCAGGACCCTCCAGGGACGAGCAGTACTTC. Its translation: CASSSGPSRDEQYF.

The chain joins TRBV7-3 to TRBJ2-7, with 7 bases aligning to TRBD1. The germline CDR1 and CDR2 sequences are SGHTA and FQGTGA. The CDR3 has 15 amino acids. V lost 2 bases to trimming and J lost 2 bases; unmatched junction nucleotides: 6. For the CDR3, the DNA is TGTGCCAGCAGCTTATCCCCAGGGGGTACCTACGAGCAGTACTTC. Its protein product is CASSLSPGGTYEQYF.

The chain employs TRBV3-1 (or the pseudogene TRBV3-2) and TRBJ2-2, with 8 bases identical to TRBD2. The CDR3 loop spans 17 amino acids. With V trimmed by 4 bases and J by 2 bases, 9 bases remained unmatched. Germline CDR1 reads LGHDT; CDR2 reads YNNKEL (reference sequence). The CDR3 is CASSLLPLAGNTGELFF. The CDR3, as DNA: TGTGCCAGCAGCCTACTTCCCCTAGCGGGTAACACCGGGGAGCTGTTTTTT.

The chain couples TRBV11-3 to TRBJ2-1, with a possible D match to TRBD2 (6 bases). The ends were cut back, 6 bases at V and 8 bases at J, with 11 bases in the middle. Germline CDR1 SGHNT, CDR2 YENEEA. The CDR3 spans 12 residues. The CDR3 coding sequence is TGTGCCAGCAGGGCCGGCGGGGATGAGCAGTTCTTC. This gives the protein CASRAGGDEQFF.

The CDR3 loop is CASSLEQGVNNEQFF. The CDR3 DNA sequence: TGTGCCAGCAGCTTAGAGCAGGGGGTAAACAATGAGCAGTTCTTC. The chain carries TRBV11-2 and TRBJ2-1; TRBD1 agrees at 7 bases. Germline trimming cut 0 bases from V and 5 bases from J; bases unmatched to any gene: 4. CDR3 length equals 15 residues. Germline CDR1 and CDR2: SGHAT and FQNNGV.

The genes are TRBV7-2 and TRBJ1-3; TRBD1 matches at 7 bases. The V gene's germline CDR1 is SGHTA and CDR2 FQGNSA. The CDR3 covers 17 residues. Germline trimming cut 5 bases from V and 0 bases from J; bases unmatched to any gene: 10. The CDR3 reads CASSPRNRGLSGNTIYF. DNA of the CDR3: TGTGCCAGCAGCCCCAGGAACAGGGGACTCTCTGGAAACACCATATATTTT.

This clone was recorded only once. The CDR3 region is CASSDNYHTEAFF. In DNA, the CDR3 is TGTGCCAGCAGTGACAACTACCACACTGAAGCTTTCTTT. The chain is built from TRBV6-4 and TRBJ1-1; D ambiguous. Deletions cut 2 bases from V and 3 bases from J, with 7 bases between. The CDR3 spans 13 residues. CDR1 and CDR2 from the germline V gene are MRHNA and SNTAGT.

This rearrangement joins TRBV11-3 to TRBJ1-2; maybe TRBD1 (5 bases). CDR3 size: 13 residues. Looked up from germline, CDR1 is SGHNT and CDR2 is YENEEA. Trimming removed 3 bases from V and 7 bases from J, with 12 bases in between. CDR3 nucleotide sequence: TGTGCCAGCAGCTTGGGACTTGGGGTTGGCTACACCTTC. It translates to CASSLGLGVGYTF.